This passage covers 18 T cell receptor beta chains from one sample sequenced in a study of blood T cell repertoires in COVID-19. Here immunoSEQ multiplex PCR was the method, and the copy in TCRdb shows in-frame clones only, minus some. Of roughly 250,000 clones listed, roughly 84% are singletons. Sequencing was carried out using peripheral blood. The origin of the receptors is a woman between 40 and 55 years old who had recovered from COVID-19.

The chain is built from TRBV29-1 and TRBJ1-2; 10 positions match TRBD1. CDR1 and CDR2 from the germline V gene are SQVTM and ANQGSEA. Trimming took 4 bases from V and 0 from J; bases not matched to a gene: 8. The CDR3 runs 16 residues. The CDR3 region has the DNA TGCAGCGTTGGTGGACAGGGGGAAATAGCTAACTATGGCTACACCTTC. Its protein is CSVGGQGEIANYGYTF.

This clone showed up just once. The chain recombines TRBV2 with TRBJ1-2; perhaps TRBD1 as D (5 bases). Germline V lookup: CDR1 SNHLY, CDR2 FYNNEI. The CDR3 length is 15 residues. Trimming took off 2 bases at V and 0 bases at J, with 10 bases between the two ends. The CDR3 here is CASSEFTGANYGYTF. CDR3 nucleotides: TGTGCCAGCAGTGAATTCACAGGAGCTAACTATGGCTACACCTTC. The variable domain in full, with the rest retrieved from reference TRBV2 and TRBJ1-2, is EPEVTQTPSHQVTQMGQEVILRCVPISNHLYFYWYRQILGQKVEFLVSFYNNEISEKSEIFDDQFSVERPDGSNFTLKIRSTKLEDSAMYFCASSEFTGANYGYTFGSGTRLTVV.

This clone appeared a single time. J is TRBJ1-5 and V is TRBV7-8; 7 bases line up with TRBD1. The V and J ends lost 4 bases and 9 bases, in that order; junction bases with no gene match: 12. CDR3 length equals 15 residues. Per the germline V gene, CDR1 is SGHVS and CDR2 is FQNEAQ. The CDR3 coding sequence is TGTGCCAGCAGCTGGGGCGATCCTACAGGGGCGCCCCAGCATTTT. This sequence encodes CASSWGDPTGAPQHF.

The V gene is TRBV2, the J gene TRBJ1-5; D is unresolved. Trimming shortened V by 5 bases and J by 8 bases, and 10 bases separated the two germline ends. Germline loops: CDR1 SNHLY, CDR2 FYNNEI. This CDR3 has 12 amino acids. The DNA of the CDR3 is TGTGCCAGCAGTTACGGTGTGGAGCCCCAGCATTTT. Protein sequence: CASSYGVEPQHF.

CDR3 region: CAISTDGGMNTEAFF. CDR3 DNA: TGTGCCATCAGCACCGATGGGGGGATGAACACTGAAGCTTTCTTT. V usage is TRBV10-3 and J usage is TRBJ1-1; D might be TRBD1 (5 bases). With 6 bases removed from V and 0 bases from J, the gap between germline ends came to 14 bases. The germline V gene has CDR1 ENHRY and CDR2 SYGVKD. CDR3 length equals 15 residues.

This chain uses TRBV6-5 with TRBJ1-3; D remains ambiguous. V lost 3 bases and J lost 11, with 20 bases in between. Germline loops: CDR1 MNHEY, CDR2 SVGAGI. The CDR3 consists of 15 residues. The CDR3 sequence: CASSYSPGSVGAIYF. Written as DNA, the CDR3 is TGTGCCAGCAGTTATTCACCCGGGTCGGTCGGCGCCATATATTTT.

This clone was counted between two and nine times. The chain employs TRBV7-2 and TRBJ1-3, with D unclear. V was cut by 5 bases and J by 3 bases, with 5 bases left in between. The CDR3 covers 12 residues. Germline assignment: CDR1 SGHTA and CDR2 FQGNSA. CDR3 DNA sequence: TGTGCCAGCAGCCTCGGTGGAAACACCATATATTTT. Its protein is CASSLGGNTIYF.

The rearrangement joins TRBV14 to TRBJ1-3; 10 bases line up with TRBD1. After removal of 2 bases from V and 0 bases from J, the junction contained 1 base not matched to a gene. This CDR3 contains 16 residues. The germline V gene has CDR1 SGHDN and CDR2 FVKESK. The CDR3 coding sequence is TGTGCCAGCAGCCAACGGACAGGGGGCTCTGGAAACACCATATATTTT. Amino acids: CASSQRTGGSGNTIYF.

This clone was recorded a few times. V gene TRBV5-1 combines with J gene TRBJ2-3, with D possibly TRBD1 on 5 matching bases. With 1 base removed from V and 5 bases from J, the gap between germline ends came to 11 bases. In germline, CDR1 is SGHRS, CDR2 YFSETQ. The CDR3 contains 14 residues. DNA of the CDR3: TGCGCCAGCAGCTTGCAGGGCCGTGAAGATACGCAGTATTTT. It yields the protein CASSLQGREDTQYF.

This chain joins TRBV6-5 and TRBJ2-7; maybe TRBD2 (5 bases). V shed 5 bases and J shed 3 bases, with 11 bases lying between them. Germline lookup yields CDR1 MNHEY and CDR2 SVGAGI. This CDR3 has 13 residues. CDR3 in amino acids: CASSLDLGYEQYF. As DNA, the CDR3 is TGTGCCAGCAGTCTGGACTTAGGCTACGAGCAGTACTTC.

The chain recombines TRBV6-5 with TRBJ1-2; D unresolved. The CDR3 covers 14 residues. The V and J ends lost 7 bases and 4 bases respectively, with 16 bases between them. Germline CDR1 reads MNHEY; CDR2 reads SVGAGI. In DNA form, the CDR3 reads TGTGCCAGCATCGATCCGACTCGAGGCTATGGCTACACCTTC. This encodes CASIDPTRGYGYTF.

The chain is built from TRBV6-4 and TRBJ2-2; D gene unclear. The CDR3 length is 14 residues. V dropped 7 bases and J dropped 1 base, with 10 bases sitting between them. The V gene's germline CDR1 is MRHNA and CDR2 SNTAGT. The CDR3 reads CASMWAENTGELFF. The CDR3, as DNA: TGTGCCAGCATGTGGGCAGAGAACACCGGGGAGCTGTTTTTT.

The chain recombines TRBV5-1 with TRBJ2-7; maybe TRBD2 (5 bases). Germline CDR1 is SGHRS and CDR2 is YFSETQ. This CDR3 spans 16 amino acids. The germline V and J ends were trimmed by 2 bases and 0 bases, with 15 bases remaining between them. The CDR3 DNA reads as TGCGCCAGCAGCTTTAGCCCCGACGGGATCTCCTACGAGCAGTACTTC. Its protein product is CASSFSPDGISYEQYF.

This sequence joins TRBV7-9 and TRBJ2-5, with 7 bases that match TRBD1. The CDR3 loop spans 13 amino acids. Germline V CDR1 and CDR2: SEHNR, FQNEAQ (reference sequence). Germline trimming cut 2 bases from V and 3 bases from J; bases unmatched to any gene: 0. The CDR3 DNA is TGTGCCAGCAGCTTAACAGGGGAAGAGACCCAGTACTTC. It translates to CASSLTGEETQYF.

The rearrangement links TRBV24-1 to TRBJ1-1; 7 bases line up with TRBD1. Germline V gives CDR1 KGHDR, CDR2 SFDVKD. The J segment lost 4 bases and the V segment lost 2 bases, leaving 6 bases of the junction unmatched. The CDR3 loop spans 15 amino acids. As DNA, the CDR3 is TGTGCCACCAGTGATTCGAGGACAGGTGGCACTGAAGCTTTCTTT. Protein: CATSDSRTGGTEAFF.

The chain combines TRBV7-9 with TRBJ1-4; D gene ambiguous. CDR1 and CDR2 (germline): SEHNR, FQNEAQ (reference sequence). This CDR3 has 16 amino acids. The V end lost 5 bases, the J end lost 3 bases, and 16 bases lay between the germline ends. The CDR3 here is CASSPTYQISNEKLFF. The CDR3 bases are TGTGCCAGCAGCCCCACATACCAGATTTCTAATGAAAAACTGTTTTTT.

The chain employs TRBV4-1 and TRBJ2-5; 7 bases agree with TRBD2. Germline CDR1 is MGHRA and CDR2 is YSYEKL. The junction had 8 bases not matched to a gene; V was cut back by 0 bases and J by 13 bases. CDR3 length: 13 residues. The CDR3 DNA reads as TGCGCCAGCAGCCAAGATCCGACTAGCCCCCCGTACTTC. Translating gives CASSQDPTSPPYF.

V and J are TRBV2 and TRBJ2-1; TRBD1 agrees at 7 bases. The CDR3 loop spans 16 amino acids. The V and J ends lost 3 bases and 7 bases, in that order; junction bases with no gene match: 12. CDR1 is SNHLY and CDR2 is FYNNEI in the germline V gene. CDR3 DNA: TGTGCCAGCAGTGAGGGCAGGGGGATAATGAGGAATGAGCAGTTCTTC. This sequence encodes CASSEGRGIMRNEQFF.